Presented here are 7 T cell receptor beta chains from one specimen sequenced in a study of cytomegalovirus exposure and HLA in healthy donors. PCR amplification relied on 60 Vbeta primers (plus 13 Jbeta primers). The assay was immunoSEQ multiplex PCR, and TCRdb's table has in-frame clones only and misses some. The data hold approximately 290,000 clones, with 80% observed a single time. Sample: PBMCs. These receptors all come from a girl aged 2 to 10 in good health and CMV-seronegative.

The chain uses TRBV15 and TRBJ1-4, with D tentatively TRBD1 (5 bases). CDR1 and CDR2 (germline): LNHNV, YYDKDF (reference sequence). The V end was cut by 3 bases, the J end by 6 bases, with 8 bases between. This CDR3 spans 13 amino acids. This chain's CDR3 is CATSRGRDEKLFF. The CDR3 DNA reads as TGTGCCACCAGCAGGGGGCGAGATGAAAAACTGTTTTTT.

This clone was detected only once. The chain joins TRBV11-2 to TRBJ2-7; TRBD2 might be the D (6 bases). The V gene lost 1 base and the J gene lost 6 bases, with 16 bases spanning the gap. In germline, CDR1 is SGHAT, CDR2 FQNNGV. The CDR3 covers 15 residues. In DNA, the CDR3 is TGTGCCAGCAGCTTAGTACTAGCTGGGGCTTCCGAGCAGTACTTC. This codes for CASSLVLAGASEQYF.

This clone was found once. V gene TRBV10-2 combines with J gene TRBJ2-1; 9 bases map to TRBD2. This CDR3 has 15 residues. Germline V lookup: CDR1 WSHSY, CDR2 SAAADI. With V trimmed by 7 bases and J by 8 bases, 12 bases remained unmatched. The CDR3 protein is CASITSGTSTDEQFF. CDR3 nucleotides: TGCGCCAGCATCACATCCGGGACTAGCACCGATGAGCAGTTCTTC.

This clone has just a few counts. The chain is built from TRBV30 and TRBJ2-2, with no clear D. CDR3 length: 13 residues. The V gene lost 3 bases and the J gene lost 1 base, with 6 bases spanning the gap. The germline gives CDR1 GTSNPN, CDR2 SVGIG (reference sequence). The CDR3 spells CAWSNWNTGELFF. The CDR3 nucleotides read TGTGCCTGGAGCAACTGGAACACCGGGGAGCTGTTTTTT.

V and J are TRBV5-4 and TRBJ1-1; 7 bases are shared with TRBD1. This CDR3 contains 15 residues. After removal of 2 bases from V and 3 bases from J, the junction contained 7 bases not matched to a gene. Looked up from germline, CDR1 is SGHNT and CDR2 is YYREEE (reference sequence). CDR3 in DNA: TGTGCCAGCAGCTTAGACAGGGCCCTTTACACTGAAGCTTTCTTT. Protein: CASSLDRALYTEAFF.

Written as DNA, the CDR3 is TGTGCCAGCAGCCCATGGGTTGGACAGCCCTACGAGCAGTACTTC. Translating it yields CASSPWVGQPYEQYF. This chain connects TRBV9 to TRBJ2-7; D is possibly TRBD1 (6 bases). V gave up 4 bases and J gave up 2 bases, with 16 bases separating them. Germline values: CDR1 SGDLS, CDR2 YYNGEE. There are 15 residues in the CDR3.

The V and J genes are TRBV5-1 and TRBJ2-7; a possible D gene is TRBD1 (7 bases). The CDR3 spans 13 residues. V was shortened by 5 bases and J by 5 bases, with 14 bases between the two germline ends. The germline V gene encodes CDR1 SGHRS and CDR2 YFSETQ. This CDR3 is CASSLQGGNEQYF. The CDR3 coding sequence is TGCGCCAGCAGTTTGCAGGGGGGCAACGAGCAGTACTTC.